This T cell receptor (beta chain) was sequenced in a study of T cell repertoires in cytomegalovirus infection. Study-level findings and limits: HLA-C-restricted CMV clonotypes gave the most frequent clonotype in two of eight donors.

TCRdb reprocessed the reads with MiXCR, giving one entry per CDR3 protein. The table lists about 740,000 distinct CDR3 sequences, around 30% of them singletons. As concerns this clonotype: Its target is unknown.

This CDR3 has 16 amino acids. The germline V gene encodes CDR1 LNHDA and CDR2 SQIVND (reference sequence). V was clipped by 7 bases and J by 1 base; unmatched bases: 7. This receptor was obtained from a human donor in good health (CMV status not recorded). Some clones in this sample may be carry-over from other donors' samples. Source: cultured PBMCs, taken from culture after CMV antigen stimulation. The rearrangement joins TRBV19 to TRBJ2-2; 9 bases fit TRBD1. CDR3 in DNA: TGTGCCAGTACCCGTAGGGGACAGGGGAACACCGGGGAGCTGTTTTTT. It codes for CASTRRGQGNTGELFF.